This T cell receptor beta chain was sequenced in a study of blood T cell repertoires in COVID-19. In the study overall: Samples came from the United States, Italy and Spain, spanning acute and convalescent COVID-19. PBMCs, B-cell-depleted T cells, or T cells were the source of the cDNA or gDNA that made up the material.

Libraries were prepared by immunoSEQ multiplex PCR; TCRdb keeps only in-frame clonotypes and omits some of them. The data contain roughly 34,000 clones, around 90% of them seen just once; the ten biggest clones take up 14%. Germline assignment: CDR1 MNHEY and CDR2 SMNVEV (reference sequence). Trimming pared 6 bases from V and 2 bases from J, leaving 14 bases between. The CDR3 consists of 14 residues. This clone was observed a single time. The rearrangement links TRBV27 to TRBJ2-7; possibly TRBD1 for D (7 bases). This TCR came from a man aged 55-75 years with active COVID-19. Sequencing used peripheral blood. CDR3 DNA sequence: TGTGCCAGCAGCCCCCAGGGGGGAACCTACGAGCAGTACTTC. Amino acid sequence: CASSPQGGTYEQYF.